Sequencing of this T cell receptor beta chain was carried out in a study of blood T cells in healthy people across ages. Points from the study as a whole: Without sorted subsets, naive and antigen-experienced compartments could not be conclusively compared. Diversity estimates from one million T cells were considered underestimates.

A second roughly 6 to 11 cycle PCR used barcoded and J-beta primers. TCRdb redid the calling of the 5' RACE reads with MiXCR, one entry per CDR3 protein. The data contain approximately 600,000 distinct CDR3 sequences, around 54% of them singletons. Germline V CDR1 and CDR2: MNHNY, SVGAGI (reference sequence). The CDR3 totals 14 residues. V lost 3 bases, J lost 4 bases, and 7 bases lay in between. As concerns this clonotype: Its antigen is unknown.

PBMCs, at least 7 million per sample, were isolated. The sequence was collected from a man in his sixties in good health. The genes are TRBV6-6 and TRBJ2-6; D gene uncertain. The sequencing sample was made of blood. The CDR3 sequence is CASSYAPGANVLTF. In DNA form, the CDR3 reads TGTGCCAGCAGTTATGCCCCCGGGGCCAACGTCCTGACTTTC.